A selection of T cell receptor beta chains follows, all from one sample in a study of blood T cell repertoires in COVID-19. Repertoires were generated with immunoSEQ multiplex PCR, while TCRdb's copy carries only in-frame clones and drops some. Of approximately 110,000 clones listed, around four fifths are singletons. The sequenced sample was peripheral blood. The receptors derive from a woman aged 70-85 years with acute or convalescent COVID-19. The CDR3 runs from the conserved cysteine through the conserved F or W. The order of the fields is V gene, clone size, CDR3 length, D gene, J gene, CDR3 DNA, CDR3 protein. The D gene is left open where the match is weak. The listing skips clone size in some rows; elsewhere it reads once, few, many or a size class.

v_gene: TRBV11-2; abundance: -; len: 16; d_gene: -; j_gene: TRBJ1-1; CDR3nt: TGTGCCAGCAGCTTAGGTATGGGGCTCTCGAACACTGAAGCTTTCTTT; CDR3aa: CASSLGMGLSNTEAFF
v_gene: TRBV7-2; abundance: -; len: 15; d_gene: TRBD1; j_gene: TRBJ1-5; CDR3nt: TGTGCCAGCAGCTTGGACAGGGGGGACTATCAGCCCCAGCATTTT; CDR3aa: CASSLDRGDYQPQHF
v_gene: TRBV18; abundance: -; len: 15; d_gene: TRBD1; j_gene: TRBJ1-2; CDR3nt: TGTGCCAGCTCACTTGGACAGGGGGGCAACTATGGCTACACCTTC; CDR3aa: CASSLGQGGNYGYTF
v_gene: TRBV28; abundance: once; len: 13; d_gene: -; j_gene: TRBJ1-2; CDR3nt: TGTGCCAGCAGTTTGTCACAGTCCTATGGCTACACCTTC; CDR3aa: CASSLSQSYGYTF
v_gene: TRBV27; abundance: -; len: 17; d_gene: -; j_gene: TRBJ2-1; CDR3nt: TGTGCCAGCAGAACAACCCAGAGACCGGAGGTTTACAATGAGCAGTTCTTC; CDR3aa: CASRTTQRPEVYNEQFF
v_gene: TRBV4-1; abundance: -; len: 11; d_gene: -; j_gene: TRBJ2-7; CDR3nt: TGCGCCAGCAGCCAAGGGAGCGAGCAGTACTTC; CDR3aa: CASSQGSEQYF
v_gene: TRBV27; abundance: -; len: 15; d_gene: -; j_gene: TRBJ2-7; CDR3nt: TGTGCCAGCAGTATGTCTGACTCCCCCACCTACGAGCAGTACTTC; CDR3aa: CASSMSDSPTYEQYF
v_gene: TRBV6-4; abundance: -; len: 13; d_gene: TRBD1; j_gene: TRBJ2-3; CDR3nt: TGTGCCAGCAGTGAGGGTGACAGGGGCGCGCAGTATTTT; CDR3aa: CASSEGDRGAQYF
v_gene: TRBV3-1/TRBV3-2; abundance: -; len: 14; d_gene: -; j_gene: TRBJ1-6; CDR3nt: TGTGCCAGCAGCCCTCGAGGGAATAATTCACCCCTCCACTTT; CDR3aa: CASSPRGNNSPLHF
v_gene: TRBV28; abundance: -; len: 13; d_gene: -; j_gene: TRBJ2-2; CDR3nt: TGTGCCAGCACGCGGGGTAACGCCGGGGAGCTGTTTTTT; CDR3aa: CASTRGNAGELFF
v_gene: TRBV6-5; abundance: few; len: 15; d_gene: TRBD1; j_gene: TRBJ1-5; CDR3nt: TGTGCCAGCACCTCGCCGGGACAGGGGGCTCAGCCCCAGCATTTT; CDR3aa: CASTSPGQGAQPQHF
v_gene: TRBV4-3; abundance: -; len: 16; d_gene: TRBD2; j_gene: TRBJ2-1; CDR3nt: TGCGCCAGCAGCCAAGTAGCGGGACGGACTTACAATGAGCAGTTCTTC; CDR3aa: CASSQVAGRTYNEQFF
v_gene: TRBV5-1; abundance: -; len: 17; d_gene: TRBD1; j_gene: TRBJ2-7; CDR3nt: TGCGCCAGCAGCTTGGAAGGTTCGGCAGGGGGTCTCCACGAGCAGTACTTC; CDR3aa: CASSLEGSAGGLHEQYF
v_gene: TRBV27; abundance: -; len: 15; d_gene: -; j_gene: TRBJ2-1; CDR3nt: TGTGCCAGCAGTTTAAGCCCAGCGTCCTACAATGAGCAGTTCTTC; CDR3aa: CASSLSPASYNEQFF
v_gene: TRBV4-3; abundance: -; len: 13; d_gene: -; j_gene: TRBJ2-7; CDR3nt: TGCGCCAGCAGCCGGGACACCACCTACGAGCAGTACTTC; CDR3aa: CASSRDTTYEQYF
v_gene: TRBV27; abundance: -; len: 13; d_gene: -; j_gene: TRBJ1-2; CDR3nt: TGTGCCAGCGACCGAAACAGTTACTATGGCTACACCTTC; CDR3aa: CASDRNSYYGYTF
v_gene: TRBV6-2/TRBV6-3; abundance: -; len: 17; d_gene: TRBD1; j_gene: TRBJ1-5; CDR3nt: TGTGCCAGCAGTTACGTTTTGGACAGGGTTGGTAATCAGCCCCAGCATTTT; CDR3aa: CASSYVLDRVGNQPQHF
v_gene: TRBV30; abundance: -; len: 15; d_gene: TRBD1; j_gene: TRBJ1-6; CDR3nt: TGTGCCTGGAGTGTAAAGACAGGGAACAATTCACCCCTCCACTTT; CDR3aa: CAWSVKTGNNSPLHF
v_gene: TRBV2; abundance: -; len: 15; d_gene: TRBD1; j_gene: TRBJ1-5; CDR3nt: TGTGCCAGCAGGAAAGACAGGGGATCGGGACAGCCCCAGCATTTT; CDR3aa: CASRKDRGSGQPQHF
v_gene: TRBV19; abundance: -; len: 15; d_gene: TRBD1; j_gene: TRBJ1-2; CDR3nt: TGTGCCAGCAGGACAGGGGGGTCTTCGTCCTATGGCTACACCTTC; CDR3aa: CASRTGGSSSYGYTF
v_gene: TRBV18; abundance: -; len: 15; d_gene: TRBD2; j_gene: TRBJ2-7; CDR3nt: TGTGCCAGCTCCCAACTAGCGGGGGTGGACCACGAGCAGTACTTC; CDR3aa: CASSQLAGVDHEQYF
v_gene: TRBV10-3; abundance: -; len: 11; d_gene: -; j_gene: TRBJ1-2; CDR3nt: TGTGCCATCACCTCAGGGGACGGCTACACCTTC; CDR3aa: CAITSGDGYTF
v_gene: TRBV27; abundance: -; len: 16; d_gene: -; j_gene: TRBJ2-1; CDR3nt: TGTGCCAGCAGTGAATACCGGACAGCGGATTACAATGAGCAGTTCTTC; CDR3aa: CASSEYRTADYNEQFF
v_gene: TRBV6-5; abundance: -; len: 12; d_gene: -; j_gene: TRBJ2-7; CDR3nt: TGTGCCAGCAGTTACTCGAACGGTGTAATGAACTTC; CDR3aa: CASSYSNGVMNF
v_gene: TRBV10-3; abundance: -; len: 14; d_gene: -; j_gene: TRBJ2-2; CDR3nt: TGTGCCATCAGTGCACTTTCAGCGGCCGGGGAGCTGTTTTTT; CDR3aa: CAISALSAAGELFF
v_gene: TRBV10-2; abundance: -; len: 14; d_gene: TRBD1; j_gene: TRBJ2-5; CDR3nt: TGCGCCAGCCTTAGCCCAGGGGGCCGGGAGACCCAGTACTTC; CDR3aa: CASLSPGGRETQYF
v_gene: TRBV4-1; abundance: -; len: 13; d_gene: -; j_gene: TRBJ1-2; CDR3nt: TGCGCCAGCAGCGGAACAATTAGTTCGGGTTACACCTTC; CDR3aa: CASSGTISSGYTF
v_gene: TRBV9; abundance: once; len: 16; d_gene: TRBD1; j_gene: TRBJ2-1; CDR3nt: TGTGCCAGCAGCGTACCCCGGGACAGGGAGAGCAATGAGCAGTTCTTC; CDR3aa: CASSVPRDRESNEQFF
v_gene: TRBV6-1; abundance: -; len: 16; d_gene: -; j_gene: TRBJ2-3; CDR3nt: TGTGCCAGCAGTGAAGATGGGTGGGGGGGCCTAGATACGCAGTATTTT; CDR3aa: CASSEDGWGGLDTQYF
v_gene: TRBV3-1/TRBV3-2; abundance: once; len: 16; d_gene: -; j_gene: TRBJ1-2; CDR3nt: TGTGCCAGCAGCCAAGATCCCCGGGGGACGAGCTATGGCTACACCTTC; CDR3aa: CASSQDPRGTSYGYTF
v_gene: TRBV5-5; abundance: many; len: 14; d_gene: TRBD1; j_gene: TRBJ1-2; CDR3nt: TGTGCCAGCAGTAATCCCGGGACAGGGTATGGCTACACCTTC; CDR3aa: CASSNPGTGYGYTF
v_gene: TRBV7-6; abundance: -; len: 14; d_gene: -; j_gene: TRBJ1-2; CDR3nt: TGTGCCAGCAGCCCGCAACAGGGATACTATGGCTACACCTTC; CDR3aa: CASSPQQGYYGYTF
v_gene: TRBV2; abundance: -; len: 16; d_gene: TRBD2; j_gene: TRBJ2-5; CDR3nt: TGTGCCAGCAGTGTAAATAGCGGGGGGCCCCAAGAGACCCAGTACTTC; CDR3aa: CASSVNSGGPQETQYF
v_gene: TRBV5-6; abundance: -; len: 19; d_gene: -; j_gene: TRBJ2-2; CDR3nt: TGTGCCAGCAGCTTGATTTCGAACGGGGGACAGCTGAACACCGGGGAGCTGTTTTTT; CDR3aa: CASSLISNGGQLNTGELFF
v_gene: TRBV21-1; abundance: -; len: 13; d_gene: -; j_gene: TRBJ2-5; CDR3nt: TGTGCCGAATCAGGGGGTGATCAAGAGACCCAGTACTTC; CDR3aa: CAESGGDQETQYF
v_gene: TRBV6-2/TRBV6-3; abundance: few; len: 16; d_gene: -; j_gene: TRBJ2-3; CDR3nt: TGTGCCAGCAGCAAGATACCGGGACAAGGCACAGATACGCAGTATTTT; CDR3aa: CASSKIPGQGTDTQYF
v_gene: TRBV27; abundance: -; len: 14; d_gene: TRBD1; j_gene: TRBJ1-1; CDR3nt: TGTGCCAGCAAGAGACAGGGGGATGGCACTGAAGCTTTCTTT; CDR3aa: CASKRQGDGTEAFF
v_gene: TRBV3-1/TRBV3-2; abundance: -; len: 14; d_gene: TRBD1; j_gene: TRBJ2-5; CDR3nt: TGTGCCAGCAGCACCCGGACAGGGGGAGAGACCCAGTACTTC; CDR3aa: CASSTRTGGETQYF
v_gene: TRBV9; abundance: -; len: 15; d_gene: TRBD1; j_gene: TRBJ2-7; CDR3nt: TGTGCCAGCAGCGTAGAAGACAGGGGATCCTACGAGCAGTACTTC; CDR3aa: CASSVEDRGSYEQYF
v_gene: TRBV14; abundance: -; len: 14; d_gene: -; j_gene: TRBJ1-2; CDR3nt: TGTGCCAGCAGCCAAGTACAGGGCGTCCATGGCTACACCTTC; CDR3aa: CASSQVQGVHGYTF
v_gene: TRBV5-1; abundance: -; len: 16; d_gene: -; j_gene: TRBJ2-7; CDR3nt: TGCGCCAGCAGCTTGGACGGCGGAGGGACCTCCTACGAGCAGTACTTC; CDR3aa: CASSLDGGGTSYEQYF
v_gene: TRBV11-2; abundance: -; len: 16; d_gene: TRBD1; j_gene: TRBJ2-1; CDR3nt: TGTGCCAGCAGCTTAGGGACAGGGAGCTCCTACAATGAGCAGTTCTTC; CDR3aa: CASSLGTGSSYNEQFF
v_gene: TRBV28; abundance: -; len: 16; d_gene: TRBD1; j_gene: TRBJ1-2; CDR3nt: TGTGCCAGCAGTGCTCGACAGGGGAACCCTTTCTATGGCTACACCTTC; CDR3aa: CASSARQGNPFYGYTF
v_gene: TRBV3-1/TRBV3-2; abundance: -; len: 12; d_gene: -; j_gene: TRBJ1-5; CDR3nt: TGTGCCAGCAGCCCGGGTAATCAGCCCCAGCATTTT; CDR3aa: CASSPGNQPQHF
v_gene: TRBV5-5; abundance: -; len: 13; d_gene: -; j_gene: TRBJ2-7; CDR3nt: TGTGCCAGCAGCTACTCCCATTCCTACGAGCAGTACTTC; CDR3aa: CASSYSHSYEQYF
v_gene: TRBV5-1; abundance: -; len: 15; d_gene: TRBD1; j_gene: TRBJ1-1; CDR3nt: TGCGCCAGCAGCTCCGCGGACAGGGCGACCACTGAAGCTTTCTTT; CDR3aa: CASSSADRATTEAFF
v_gene: TRBV5-1; abundance: -; len: 13; d_gene: TRBD2; j_gene: TRBJ2-7; CDR3nt: TGCGCCAGCAGGGAACGACGGGAGGACGAGCAGTACTTC; CDR3aa: CASRERREDEQYF
v_gene: TRBV29-1; abundance: -; len: 13; d_gene: TRBD1; j_gene: TRBJ2-7; CDR3nt: TGCAGCGGATCCGGGACAGGACGGTACGAGCAGTACTTC; CDR3aa: CSGSGTGRYEQYF
v_gene: TRBV5-4; abundance: few; len: 17; d_gene: -; j_gene: TRBJ1-1; CDR3nt: TGTGCCAGCAGCTCCGGGTCGACAGTGCCCCTGAACACTGAAGCTTTCTTT; CDR3aa: CASSSGSTVPLNTEAFF
v_gene: TRBV15; abundance: few; len: 15; d_gene: TRBD2; j_gene: TRBJ2-3; CDR3nt: TGTGCCACCAGCAGAGTAGCGGGGTTCCCAGATACGCAGTATTTT; CDR3aa: CATSRVAGFPDTQYF